Below, 3 T cell receptor beta chains from the same sample are listed, as sequenced in a study of memory CD4+ T cells and cytomegalovirus serostatus. Single viable CD3+CD4+CD8-CD45RO+ cells were sorted as the memory CD4+ T cells. Sequencing used immunoSEQ multiplex PCR; TCRdb keeps in-frame clones, though not all of them. The sample carries fewer than 40,000 clones, 75% to 80% recorded once. Source material: memory CD4+ T cells from blood. The origin of the receptors is an adult in good health and CMV-seronegative.

V and J are TRBV6-5 and TRBJ2-1; possibly TRBD1 for D (6 bases). The length of the CDR3 is 15 residues. Between the trimmed V and J ends, which lost 5 bases and 5 bases, there was a span of 16 bases. Germline CDR1 MNHEY, CDR2 SVGAGI. Here the CDR3 DNA reads TGTGCCAGCAGTCCGTACAGGGATCCAAACAATGAGCAGTTCTTC. Protein product: CASSPYRDPNNEQFF.

The V call is TRBV5-8, the J call TRBJ1-1; D perhaps matches TRBD1 (5 bases). Trimming shortened V by 2 bases and J by 0 bases, and 8 bases separated the two germline ends. This CDR3 contains 14 residues. CDR1 SGHTS and CDR2 YDEGEE come from the germline V gene. The CDR3 sequence: CASSLLGLNTEAFF. The CDR3 DNA follows: TGTGCCAGCAGCTTACTGGGGCTGAACACTGAAGCTTTCTTT.

The rearrangement links TRBV18 to TRBJ2-5, with unresolved D. The CDR3 contains 14 residues. V lost 0 bases, J lost 1 base, and 6 bases lay in between. Germline CDR1 reads KGHSH; CDR2 reads LQKENI. The chain's CDR3 is CASSPPGTQETQYF. The DNA for the CDR3 is TGTGCCAGCTCACCACCGGGTACCCAAGAGACCCAGTACTTC.